Each of the 25 T cell receptor beta chains below was sequenced from the same sample in a study of T-cell memory formation after mild COVID-19. MiXCR was run by TCRdb on the 5' RACE reads, yielding one entry per CDR3 protein. The sample shows 350,000 to 500,000 distinct CDR3 sequences, 23% of them seen only once. The source material was PBMCs or a T cell subset sorted from them (not recorded which). Receptor source: an adult woman who had mild COVID-19 (a few samples of this study predate the infection). Cell type and time point are not known.

There are a few counts of this clonotype. The rearrangement uses TRBV7-9 and TRBJ1-1; possibly TRBD1 for D (5 bases). Trimming cost V 5 bases and J 1 base, with 8 bases left between them. In germline, CDR1 is SEHNR, CDR2 FQNEAQ (reference sequence). This CDR3 is built from 13 residues. The CDR3 loop reads CASSRDQNTEAFF. In DNA, the CDR3 is TGTGCCAGCAGCCGGGACCAGAACACTGAAGCTTTCTTT.

This chain uses TRBV16 with TRBJ2-7, with D possibly being TRBD2 (5 bases). V was trimmed by 4 bases and J by 7 bases, leaving 17 bases between them. Per the germline V gene, CDR1 is KGHSY and CDR2 is FQNENV. This CDR3 region has 14 residues. The CDR3 nucleotides are TGTGCCAGCAGCCTCGGAACTAGGGCCGGGGAGCAGTACTTC. This gives the protein CASSLGTRAGEQYF.

This clonotype was seen only a few times. The chain recombines TRBV4-3 with TRBJ2-7; D uncertain. The CDR3 is made up of 16 amino acids. CDR1 is LGHNA, CDR2 YSLEER, per germline. V was pared by 0 bases and J by 0 bases, with 12 bases between. The CDR3 region is CASSQEGPQSSYEQYF. The DNA of the CDR3 is TGCGCCAGCAGCCAAGAAGGCCCACAGAGCTCCTACGAGCAGTACTTC.

This sequence joins TRBV13 and TRBJ2-7, with 7 bases aligning to TRBD1. The CDR3 loop spans 15 amino acids. With 5 bases clipped from V and 3 bases from J, the junction kept 10 bases outside the gene matches. Germline lookup yields CDR1 PRHDT and CDR2 FYEKMQ (reference sequence). The CDR3 region has the DNA TGTGCCAGCAGCCAGAGAGGACAGGTCAGCTACGAGCAGTACTTC. Its translation: CASSQRGQVSYEQYF.

This clonotype was seen a few times. This rearrangement joins TRBV24-1 to TRBJ2-7; 10 nucleotides align to TRBD2. This CDR3 is built from 15 residues. V lost 5 bases, J lost 3 bases, and 6 bases stayed unmatched. Per germline, CDR1 KGHDR and CDR2 SFDVKD. CDR3 sequence: CATSVLAGAFYEQYF. CDR3 DNA sequence: TGTGCCACCAGTGTTCTAGCGGGGGCCTTCTACGAGCAGTACTTC.

This clonotype was seen at least ten times. The gene calls are TRBV6-2 or TRBV6-3 and TRBJ2-7; D remains unclear. From germline, CDR1 is MNHEY and CDR2 SVGEGT. Trimming cost V 0 bases and J 0 bases, with 0 bases left between them. The CDR3 loop spans 12 amino acids. CDR3 in DNA: TGTGCCAGCAGTTACTCCTCCTACGAGCAGTACTTC. Protein product: CASSYSSYEQYF.

This clonotype was seen at least ten times. The chain combines TRBV9 with TRBJ2-2; TRBD2 agrees at 7 bases. The CDR3 has 15 amino acids. Germline CDR1 is SGDLS and CDR2 is YYNGEE. The trim removed 4 bases at V and 4 bases at J, leaving 7 bases unmatched. The CDR3 DNA follows: TGTGCCAGCAGCCCCCGGGACTACCGCACCGGGGAGCTGTTTTTT. It encodes CASSPRDYRTGELFF.

This sequence joins TRBV25-1 and TRBJ1-2; D possibly corresponds to TRBD1 (6 bases). This CDR3 region has 14 residues. Trimming left V 4 bases short and J 4 bases short, with 13 bases between. Germline V gene lookup returns CDR1 MGHDK and CDR2 SYGVNS. The CDR3 region has the DNA TGTGCCAGCAGTGTCCGGGACACCTCCTATGGCTACACCTTC. Amino acids: CASSVRDTSYGYTF.

This clonotype was seen a few times. The chain uses TRBV12-3 or TRBV12-4 and TRBJ1-5, with D perhaps matching TRBD1 (5 bases). This CDR3 is 15 amino acids long. V lost 5 bases and J lost 3, with 14 bases in between. CDR3 sequence: CASSNPQGFNQPQHF. The CDR3 nucleotides read TGTGCCAGCAGTAACCCCCAGGGATTCAATCAGCCCCAGCATTTT.

In its sample, this clonotype was seen a few times. The chain is built from TRBV5-1 and TRBJ2-7, with 7 bases lining up with TRBD1. J lost 0 bases, V lost 4 bases, and 13 bases had no gene match. The germline V gene encodes CDR1 SGHRS and CDR2 YFSETQ. The CDR3 extends over 17 amino acids. CDR3 residues: CASSALLGQASSYEQYF. The CDR3 DNA sequence: TGCGCCAGCAGCGCCCTCCTCGGACAGGCGAGCTCCTACGAGCAGTACTTC.

This clonotype was found a few times. CDR3 protein: CASSQDREFNQPQHF. DNA for the CDR3: TGCGCCAGCAGCCAAGACAGAGAGTTCAATCAGCCCCAGCATTTT. The genes are TRBV4-3 and TRBJ1-5; D ambiguous. With 0 bases removed from V and 3 bases from J, the gap between germline ends came to 9 bases. Looked up from germline, CDR1 is LGHNA and CDR2 is YSLEER. The CDR3 is 15 amino acids.

The chain recombines TRBV10-3 with TRBJ2-3; D ambiguous. Germline V gives CDR1 ENHRY, CDR2 SYGVKD. This CDR3 has 15 amino acids. V dropped 2 bases and J dropped 4 bases, with 13 bases sitting between them. CDR3: CAISENGVSADTQYF. CDR3 DNA: TGTGCCATCAGTGAGAATGGGGTTAGTGCAGATACGCAGTATTTT.

This clonotype has only a few counts. The chain couples TRBV5-1 to TRBJ2-7; tentative D call: TRBD2 (5 bases). Germline V gene lookup returns CDR1 SGHRS and CDR2 YFSETQ. V gave up 5 bases and J gave up 6 bases, with 12 bases separating them. The length of the CDR3 is 12 residues. CDR3 region: CASRAEGPEQYF. In DNA form, the CDR3 reads TGCGCCAGCAGGGCAGAGGGCCCCGAGCAGTACTTC.

The sample holds a few counts of this clonotype. The chain combines TRBV24-1 with TRBJ2-7; D gene unclear. V shed 4 bases and J shed 9 bases, with 9 bases lying between them. Per the germline V gene, CDR1 is KGHDR and CDR2 is SFDVKD. This CDR3 contains 11 residues. The CDR3 region is CATSDTLVQYF. In nucleotides, the CDR3 is TGTGCCACCAGTGACACCCTAGTGCAGTACTTC.

V usage is TRBV7-8 and J usage is TRBJ2-6; 11 bases match TRBD2. V shed 7 bases and J 0 bases; nucleotides not matched to a gene: 11. The germline CDR1 and CDR2 sequences are SGHVS and FQNEAQ. The CDR3 is made up of 19 amino acids. The CDR3 DNA sequence: TGTGCCAGCACGTCAGGGGCTAGCGGGAGGACCTCTGGGGCCAACGTCCTGACTTTC. Residues: CASTSGASGRTSGANVLTF. Full variable domain (rest looked up from reference TRBV7-8 and TRBJ2-6): GAGVSQSPRYKVAKRGQDVALRCDPISGHVSLFWYQQALGQGPEFLTYFQNEAQLDKSGLPSDRFFAERPEGSVSTLKIQRTQQEDSAVYLCASTSGASGRTSGANVLTFGAGSRLTVL.

The V and J genes are TRBV20-1 and TRBJ2-7, with 7 bases matching TRBD2. J gave up 0 bases and V 3 bases, and 2 bases lay outside the gene matches. The CDR3 is made up of 13 amino acids. The germline CDR1 and CDR2 sequences are DFQATT and SNEGSKA (reference sequence). The CDR3 sequence: CSASRTSSYEQYF. The CDR3 region has the DNA TGCAGTGCTAGCAGGACTAGCTCCTACGAGCAGTACTTC.

In this sample, this clonotype turned up a few times. V is TRBV7-9 and J is TRBJ2-5; 7 nucleotides agree with TRBD1. This CDR3 has 15 amino acids. Losses at the gene ends were 5 bases for V and 4 bases for J; bases not matched to a gene: 10. Germline V gene sequence: CDR1 SEHNR, CDR2 FQNEAQ (reference sequence). This CDR3 is CASSPSRQGGETQYF. CDR3 coding DNA: TGTGCCAGCAGCCCAAGCCGACAGGGCGGAGAGACCCAGTACTTC.

This clonotype was recorded a few times. The J gene is TRBJ2-1, the V gene TRBV2; a weak D match, TRBD2 (5 bases). CDR1 and CDR2 (germline): SNHLY, FYNNEI. The CDR3 covers 15 residues. Between the trimmed V and J ends, which lost 7 bases and 4 bases, there was a span of 17 bases. This CDR3 reads CASMARAASYNEQFF. Here the CDR3 DNA reads TGTGCCAGCATGGCGCGGGCGGCCTCTTACAATGAGCAGTTCTTC.

This clonotype was seen only a few times. The V call is TRBV7-9, the J call TRBJ2-3; TRBD2 matches 7 bases. Trimming at V came to 1 base and at J to 4 bases, leaving 17 bases not matched to a gene. CDR3 size: 19 residues. Germline V gives CDR1 SEHNR, CDR2 FQNEAQ (reference sequence). CDR3 region: CASSLGREHPSSRPDTQYF. The CDR3, as DNA: TGTGCCAGCAGCTTAGGGCGGGAGCACCCGTCTAGTCGCCCAGATACGCAGTATTTT.

The CDR3 bases are TGTGCCAGCAGTTTTGGGCATACCGGGGAGCTGTTTTTT. Amino acids: CASSFGHTGELFF. The rearrangement links TRBV28 to TRBJ2-2, with D unresolved. This CDR3 is 13 amino acids long. CDR1 MDHEN and CDR2 SYDVKM come from the germline V gene. Trimming cost V 3 bases and J 5 bases, with 7 bases left between them.

The rearrangement links TRBV5-5 to TRBJ2-4; 11 bases match TRBD1. The ends lost 5 bases at V and 0 bases at J; junction bases unmatched: 10. Germline V gene data show CDR1 as SGHKS and CDR2 as YYEKEE (reference sequence). CDR3 length: 18 residues. The CDR3 reads CASSSGQGVALAKNIQYF. For the CDR3, the DNA is TGTGCCAGCAGTTCGGGACAGGGGGTAGCCCTAGCCAAAAACATTCAGTACTTC. Together with reference TRBV5-5 and TRBJ2-4, the CDR3 gives the full variable domain: DAGVTQSPTHLIKTRGQQVTLRCSPISGHKSVSWYQQVLGQGPQFIFQYYEKEERGRGNFPDRFSARQFPNYSSELNVNALLLGDSALYLCASSSGQGVALAKNIQYFGAGTRLSVL.

This clonotype was counted many times. The V and J genes are TRBV5-1 and TRBJ2-5; D not resolved. The germline CDR1 and CDR2 sequences are SGHRS and YFSETQ. The V end lost 6 bases, the J end lost 1 base, and 13 bases lay between the germline ends. CDR3 length: 14 residues. For the CDR3, the DNA is TGCGCCAGCAACCAAGGTGGACCCCAAGAGACCCAGTACTTC. As protein: CASNQGGPQETQYF.

This CDR3 reads CASSLRSADTDTQYF. The CDR3 bases are TGCGCCAGCAGCTTAAGGAGCGCAGACACAGATACGCAGTATTTT. The chain carries TRBV5-1 and TRBJ2-3; no clear D. The CDR3 is 15 amino acids. CDR1 and CDR2 from the germline V gene are SGHRS and YFSETQ. V was trimmed by 2 bases and J by 2 bases, leaving 12 bases between them.

The genes are TRBV7-9 and TRBJ2-3; D gene unclear. The V end was cut by 0 bases, the J end by 6 bases, with 7 bases between. This CDR3 spans 13 amino acids. The V gene's germline CDR1 is SEHNR and CDR2 FQNEAQ (reference sequence). The CDR3 DNA is TGTGCCAGCAGCTTAGCGCAATGGGATACGCAGTATTTT. It yields the protein CASSLAQWDTQYF.

This clonotype has ten or more counts. The rearrangement joins TRBV20-1 to TRBJ2-1; TRBD1 matches 10 bases. CDR3 length equals 15 residues. Germline CDR1 reads DFQATT; CDR2 reads SNEGSKA (reference sequence). The junction had 14 bases not matched to a gene; V was cut back by 6 bases and J by 9 bases. CDR3 loop: CSARRRQGAIGEQFF. The CDR3 nucleotides are TGCAGTGCCAGAAGGAGACAGGGGGCGATTGGTGAGCAGTTCTTC.